What follows are 2 T cell receptor beta chains derived from one specimen sequenced in a study of control samples from healthy donors and cancer patients. The protocol was immunoSEQ multiplex PCR, while the TCRdb copy is restricted to in-frame clones and leaves out a portion. The sample includes 110,000 to 150,000 clones, around 86% seen only once; the top ten take around 4.7%. Specimen: blood. These receptors all come from a man aged 30 to 39 in good health.

The V gene is TRBV12-5, the J gene TRBJ2-3; possibly TRBD2 for D (6 bases). The CDR3 extends over 15 amino acids. Germline lookup yields CDR1 LGHNT and CDR2 FRNRAP. V was shortened by 4 bases and J by 0 bases, with 11 bases between the two germline ends. CDR3 nucleotide sequence: TGTGCTAGTGGTTCGTCCGGGACTAGCACAGATACGCAGTATTTT. It translates to CASGSSGTSTDTQYF.

The chain carries TRBV6-2 or TRBV6-3 and TRBJ1-5; D remains unclear. CDR3 size: 13 residues. V was shortened by 2 bases and J by 0 bases, with 2 bases between the two germline ends. CDR1 MNHEY and CDR2 SVGEGT come from the germline V gene. The CDR3 region is CASSYGSNQPQHF. CDR3 nucleotides: TGTGCCAGCAGTTACGGTAGCAATCAGCCCCAGCATTTT.